These 14 T cell receptor beta chains were all obtained from the same sample, sequenced in a study of T cells after yellow fever vaccination. One entry per CDR3 protein, called by TCRdb with MiXCR from the 5' RACE reads. The sample yields 300,000 to 400,000 distinct CDR3 sequences, 8.5% to 10% seen once. The source was PBMCs, collected on the day of the first yellow fever vaccination. These receptors all come from a man aged 18 to 30 who received the YFV17D yellow fever vaccine.

This clonotype occurred many times. The rearrangement joins TRBV5-1 to TRBJ2-3; D might be TRBD1 or TRBD2, each matching 6 bases. V lost 5 bases and J 2 bases, leaving 12 bases between the germline ends. The CDR3 has 14 residues. Looked up from germline, CDR1 is SGHRS and CDR2 is YFSETQ. DNA for the CDR3: TGCGCCAGCAGGTATCGGGGGCTCACAGATACGCAGTATTTT. As protein: CASRYRGLTDTQYF. The full variable domain, its missing parts supplied by reference TRBV5-1 and TRBJ2-3, is KAGVTQTPRYLIKTRGQQVTLSCSPISGHRSVSWYQQTPGQGLQFLFEYFSETQRNKGNFPGRFSGRQFSNSRSEMNVSTLELGDSALYLCASRYRGLTDTQYFGPGTRLTVL.

This clonotype came up a few times. V gene TRBV6-2 or TRBV6-3 combines with J gene TRBJ2-5; 10 positions agree with TRBD2. Germline assignment: CDR1 MNHEY and CDR2 SVGEGT. The ends lost 2 bases at V and 5 bases at J; junction bases unmatched: 20. The CDR3 extends over 20 amino acids. CDR3 in DNA: TGTGCCAGCAGTTACGCGAGTTACATCGTAGCGGGGGGCCCCCGGGAGACCCAGTACTTC. It translates to CASSYASYIVAGGPRETQYF.

This clonotype has a handful of counts. The V and J genes are TRBV7-3 and TRBJ2-5; 8 nucleotides align to TRBD2. The CDR3 length is 15 residues. Trimming cost V 5 bases and J 5 bases; bases outside gene matches: 10. Per germline, CDR1 SGHTA and CDR2 FQGTGA. CDR3 protein: CASSRSSGTRETQYF. CDR3 sequence (DNA): TGTGCCAGCAGCCGGAGTAGCGGGACTCGGGAGACCCAGTACTTC. The complete variable domain, with remaining parts taken from reference TRBV7-3 and TRBJ2-5, reads GAGVSQTPSNKVTEKGKYVELRCDPISGHTALYWYRQSLGQGPEFLIYFQGTGAADDSGLPNDRFFAVRPEGSVSTLKIQRTERGDSAVYLCASSRSSGTRETQYFGPGTRLLVL.

The J gene is TRBJ2-3, the V gene TRBV27; the D gene is possibly TRBD2 (6 bases). Germline V gene data show CDR1 as MNHEY and CDR2 as SMNVEV (reference sequence). Trimming left V 6 bases short and J 8 bases short, with 18 bases between. The CDR3 length is 14 residues. The CDR3: CASSPNGGGGTQYF. The CDR3 DNA follows: TGTGCCAGCAGCCCTAACGGGGGAGGCGGTACGCAGTATTTT.

The chain has TRBV20-1 and TRBJ2-1; TRBD1 aligns across 9 bases. The V gene end was trimmed by 5 bases and the J gene end by 5 bases; junction bases not matched to a gene: 13. The CDR3 has 16 residues. The V gene's germline CDR1 is DFQATT and CDR2 SNEGSKA (reference sequence). Written as DNA, the CDR3 is TGCAGTGCTTCCCGTTATGGGACAGGGTTGAACAATGAGCAGTTCTTC. Protein: CSASRYGTGLNNEQFF.

This clonotype was seen more than once but under ten times. The chain couples TRBV5-4 to TRBJ2-3; no reliable D call. The V gene's germline CDR1 is SGHNT and CDR2 YYREEE (reference sequence). CDR3 length equals 14 residues. The ends were cut back, 5 bases at V and 3 bases at J, with 13 bases in the middle. The CDR3 bases are TGTGCCAGCAGTTACAGAGGTCCTACAGATACGCAGTATTTT. Residues: CASSYRGPTDTQYF.

This clonotype was detected ten times or more. The chain combines TRBV5-1 with TRBJ2-1; D remains unclear. Germline CDR1 is SGHRS and CDR2 is YFSETQ. Trimming removed 0 bases from V and 0 bases from J, with 10 bases in between. This CDR3 is built from 16 residues. CDR3 sequence reads: CASSLAYGDSYNEQFF. In DNA, the CDR3 is TGCGCCAGCAGCTTGGCCTACGGAGACTCCTACAATGAGCAGTTCTTC.

This clonotype appeared a few times. The chain employs TRBV7-3 and TRBJ2-1; the match to TRBD2 covers 11 bases. The CDR3 consists of 17 residues. Germline loops: CDR1 SGHTA, CDR2 FQGTGA. V shed 5 bases, J shed 5 bases, and the junction held 11 bases outside the gene matches. This chain's CDR3 is CASSQTGVAGGNNEQFF. CDR3 nucleotides: TGTGCCAGCAGCCAAACCGGGGTAGCGGGGGGGAACAATGAGCAGTTCTTC. The variable domain in full, with the rest retrieved from reference TRBV7-3 and TRBJ2-1, is GAGVSQTPSNKVTEKGKYVELRCDPISGHTALYWYRQSLGQGPEFLIYFQGTGAADDSGLPNDRFFAVRPEGSVSTLKIQRTERGDSAVYLCASSQTGVAGGNNEQFFGPGTRLTVL.

The chain combines TRBV19 with TRBJ1-2, with 9 bases that match TRBD1. The CDR3 consists of 12 residues. The germline V gene has CDR1 LNHDA and CDR2 SQIVND (reference sequence). V gave up 8 bases and J gave up 8 bases; unmatched junction bases: 6. The CDR3 coding sequence is TGTGCCAGTCAACAGGGGGCTAGCGGCTACACCTTC. Its translation: CASQQGASGYTF.

This clonotype was observed a handful of times. The chain couples TRBV2 to TRBJ2-7, with D perhaps matching TRBD1 (5 bases). Germline CDR1 reads SNHLY; CDR2 reads FYNNEI. With 3 bases removed from V and 2 bases from J, the gap between germline ends came to 8 bases. The length of the CDR3 is 13 residues. The CDR3 loop reads CASSDTGPYEQYF. The CDR3 DNA reads TGTGCCAGCAGTGACACAGGCCCCTACGAGCAGTACTTC.

This clonotype came up a few times. This rearrangement joins TRBV6-1 to TRBJ1-1; possibly TRBD1 for D (6 bases). Germline V lookup: CDR1 MNHNS, CDR2 SASEGT. The CDR3 sequence is 13 residues long. Between the trimmed V and J ends, which lost 7 bases and 7 bases, there was a span of 16 bases. The CDR3 nucleotides are TGTGCCAGCACCCGGGAGGGGGGGGATGAAGCTTTCTTT. Translating it yields CASTREGGDEAFF.

This clonotype was counted only a few times. The V call is TRBV5-1, the J call TRBJ1-2, with 9 bases fitting TRBD1. The CDR3 runs to 13 residues. Per the germline V gene, CDR1 is SGHRS and CDR2 is YFSETQ. With 4 bases clipped from V and 6 bases from J, the junction kept 4 bases outside the gene matches. The CDR3: CASSNRGQNGYTF. DNA for the CDR3: TGCGCCAGCAGCAACAGGGGGCAGAATGGCTACACCTTC.

This CDR3 reads CATSDLSGTNTGELFF. Here the CDR3 DNA reads TGTGCCACCAGTGATTTGAGTGGGACCAACACCGGGGAGCTGTTTTTT. J is TRBJ2-2 and V is TRBV24-1, with D perhaps assigned TRBD1 or TRBD2 (5 bases each). This CDR3 is built from 16 residues. Trimming cost V 0 bases and J 2 bases, with 9 bases left between them. The germline gives CDR1 KGHDR, CDR2 SFDVKD.

The chain uses TRBV28 and TRBJ1-2; 8 positions agree with TRBD1. V dropped 3 bases and J dropped 4; count of bases not matched to a gene: 7. This CDR3 is 15 amino acids long. CDR1 MDHEN and CDR2 SYDVKM come from the germline V gene. The CDR3 spells CASSFITGGSYGYTF. The CDR3 DNA sequence: TGTGCCAGCAGTTTTATAACAGGGGGTTCCTATGGCTACACCTTC.